This TCR beta chain is drawn from a study of blood T cell repertoires in COVID-19. Study as a whole: Acute and convalescent COVID-19 samples came from the United States, Italy and Spain. T cells, B-cell-depleted T cells, or PBMCs supplied cDNA or gDNA.

V lost 4 bases and J lost 4; bases outside the gene matches: 12. Germline CDR1 is LGHNA and CDR2 is YNFKEQ. This CDR3 is 16 amino acids long. In the study's own analysis: Reference gene primer amplification gave estimated nucleated cell counts. TCRdb's copy holds only in-frame clones and misses some; the assay was immunoSEQ multiplex PCR. D and trimming come from the DNA, and the V and J calls and clone size come from that table. The table includes about 130,000 clones, more than 80% detected once. This chain uses TRBV4-2 with TRBJ1-2, with TRBD1 matching over 7 bases. Sequencing input: peripheral blood. This clonotype was sampled from a woman aged 60-70 years with acute or convalescent COVID-19. The DNA for the CDR3 is TGTGCCAGCAGCCGTCAGGGGGGCGAACCCATCTATGGCTACACCTTC. It yields the protein CASSRQGGEPIYGYTF.